Listed below are T cell receptor beta chains from one sample, sequenced in a study of T-cell reconstitution after alpha-beta-depleted transplantation in children. MiXCR was run by TCRdb on the PCR reads, yielding one entry per CDR3 protein. The profile shows over 150,000 distinct CDR3 sequences, about 7% of them singletons. Sequenced material: PBMCs, taken before TCRalphabeta/CD19-depleted stem cell transplant. These receptors were taken from a boy younger than 10 with acute lymphoblastic leukemia, due to receive a stem cell transplant. Each CDR3 is given with its conserved first and last residue. Fields, in order: D gene, V gene, J gene, clone size, CDR3 protein, CDR3 DNA. A D gene is named only where the DNA matches it firmly. Clone sizes are given selectively: once, few, many, or a class where the clone is expanded.

d_call: -
v_call: TRBV12-3/TRBV12-4
j_call: TRBJ1-5
clone_size: few
cdr3_aa: CASSLGTNSNQPQHF
cdr3_nt: TGTGCCAGCAGTTTAGGGACAAATAGCAATCAGCCCCAGCATTTT

d_call: -
v_call: TRBV7-2
j_call: TRBJ2-7
clone_size: many
cdr3_aa: CASSFVPDYEQYF
cdr3_nt: TGTGCCAGCAGCTTTGTACCCGACTACGAGCAGTACTTC

d_call: TRBD1
v_call: TRBV15
j_call: TRBJ2-2
clone_size: few
cdr3_aa: CATSSQDRAGELFF
cdr3_nt: TGTGCCACCAGCAGCCAGGACAGGGCCGGGGAGCTGTTTTTT

d_call: -
v_call: TRBV4-3
j_call: TRBJ1-4
clone_size: -
cdr3_aa: CASSQEFTPREKLFF
cdr3_nt: TGCGCCAGCAGCCAAGAATTCACCCCGAGGGAGAAACTGTTTTTT

d_call: TRBD2
v_call: TRBV20-1
j_call: TRBJ2-1
clone_size: many
cdr3_aa: CSATLAGGIDEQFF
cdr3_nt: TGCAGTGCTACCCTAGCGGGAGGGATCGATGAGCAGTTCTTC

d_call: -
v_call: TRBV6-2/TRBV6-3
j_call: TRBJ2-3
clone_size: -
cdr3_aa: CASSYGQTISSTDTQYF
cdr3_nt: TGTGCCAGCAGTTACGGGCAGACCATCTCTAGCACAGATACGCAGTATTTT

d_call: TRBD1
v_call: TRBV10-3
j_call: TRBJ2-7
clone_size: medium-sized
cdr3_aa: CATDDGTAVITEQYF
cdr3_nt: TGTGCCACCGACGATGGGACAGCTGTTATCACCGAGCAGTACTTC

d_call: -
v_call: TRBV7-8
j_call: TRBJ2-7
clone_size: many
cdr3_aa: CASCITGGEGYEQYF
cdr3_nt: TGTGCCAGCTGCATCACAGGGGGGGAAGGGTACGAGCAGTACTTC

d_call: -
v_call: TRBV7-2
j_call: TRBJ1-2
clone_size: many
cdr3_aa: CASSYYFQEGGYTF
cdr3_nt: TGTGCCAGCAGCTACTATTTTCAAGAGGGCGGCTACACCTTC

d_call: TRBD2
v_call: TRBV7-3
j_call: TRBJ2-3
clone_size: -
cdr3_aa: CASSSENGLAGFLAGTDTQYF
cdr3_nt: TGTGCCAGCAGCTCCGAGAACGGACTAGCGGGATTTCTTGCTGGCACAGATACGCAGTATTTT

d_call: -
v_call: TRBV14
j_call: TRBJ2-3
clone_size: -
cdr3_aa: CASNHWTATDTKYF
cdr3_nt: TGTGCCAGCAACCACTGGACGGCCACAGATACGAAGTATTTT

d_call: -
v_call: TRBV5-1
j_call: TRBJ2-7
clone_size: many
cdr3_aa: CASSLVFYGVYEQYF
cdr3_nt: TGCGCCAGCAGCTTGGTATTTTACGGGGTCTACGAGCAGTACTTC

d_call: -
v_call: TRBV20-1
j_call: TRBJ2-1
clone_size: few
cdr3_aa: CSARRPGSHNEQFF
cdr3_nt: TGCAGTGCTAGAAGGCCCGGGTCCCACAATGAGCAGTTCTTC

d_call: TRBD2
v_call: TRBV7-9
j_call: TRBJ2-7
clone_size: -
cdr3_aa: CASSFVGTSGTYEQYF
cdr3_nt: TGTGCCAGCAGCTTCGTCGGGACTAGCGGTACCTACGAGCAGTACTTC

d_call: -
v_call: TRBV28
j_call: TRBJ1-3
clone_size: few
cdr3_aa: CASSTPGYSRNTIYF
cdr3_nt: TGTGCCAGCAGTACTCCAGGGTACAGTCGAAACACCATATATTTT

d_call: -
v_call: TRBV20-1
j_call: TRBJ2-5
clone_size: many
cdr3_aa: CSAPLSGLGTQYF
cdr3_nt: TGCAGTGCCCCCCTAAGCGGTCTAGGGACCCAGTACTTC

d_call: -
v_call: TRBV4-2
j_call: TRBJ2-7
clone_size: -
cdr3_aa: CASSPVGGGTTYEQYF
cdr3_nt: TGTGCCAGCAGCCCCGTTGGCGGGGGCACAACCTACGAGCAGTACTTC

d_call: -
v_call: TRBV28
j_call: TRBJ2-2
clone_size: -
cdr3_aa: CASSLRDAPGELFF
cdr3_nt: TGTGCCAGCAGCCTCCGGGACGCACCCGGGGAGCTGTTTTTT

d_call: -
v_call: TRBV5-1
j_call: TRBJ1-2
clone_size: few
cdr3_aa: CASSFPTVNYGYTF
cdr3_nt: TGCGCCAGCAGCTTCCCGACAGTCAACTATGGCTACACCTTC

d_call: -
v_call: TRBV20-1
j_call: TRBJ2-7
clone_size: many
cdr3_aa: CSARRPDIYEQYF
cdr3_nt: TGCAGTGCTAGGCGGCCGGATATATACGAGCAGTACTTC